The source of this T cell receptor beta chain is a study of blood T cells in healthy people across ages. Primers used in a second PCR of about 6 to 12 cycles were a sample-barcoded 5' primer and a J-beta primer mix. Each CDR3 protein is one row after TCRdb ran MiXCR on the 5' RACE reads. Counted here are over 700,000 distinct CDR3 sequences, 20% to 25% occurring once; the ten biggest clones make up just under 9.5%. The CDR3 contains 15 residues. The junction had 10 bases not matched to a gene; V was cut back by 4 bases and J by 9 bases. From germline, CDR1 is SGHVS and CDR2 FNYEAQ. The data also belong to a second study, concerning T cells of mothers and their children. That work states: The study obtained over 9.5 million TCR beta CDR3 reads per mother and about 3 million per child.

The TCR sequence derives from a boy younger than 18 in good health. The chain carries TRBV7-6 and TRBJ2-1; the match to TRBD1 covers 9 bases. Material for sequencing was blood. The CDR3 region is CASSSTGGAATEQFF. CDR3 DNA sequence: TGTGCCAGCAGCTCAACAGGGGGCGCTGCCACTGAGCAGTTCTTC.